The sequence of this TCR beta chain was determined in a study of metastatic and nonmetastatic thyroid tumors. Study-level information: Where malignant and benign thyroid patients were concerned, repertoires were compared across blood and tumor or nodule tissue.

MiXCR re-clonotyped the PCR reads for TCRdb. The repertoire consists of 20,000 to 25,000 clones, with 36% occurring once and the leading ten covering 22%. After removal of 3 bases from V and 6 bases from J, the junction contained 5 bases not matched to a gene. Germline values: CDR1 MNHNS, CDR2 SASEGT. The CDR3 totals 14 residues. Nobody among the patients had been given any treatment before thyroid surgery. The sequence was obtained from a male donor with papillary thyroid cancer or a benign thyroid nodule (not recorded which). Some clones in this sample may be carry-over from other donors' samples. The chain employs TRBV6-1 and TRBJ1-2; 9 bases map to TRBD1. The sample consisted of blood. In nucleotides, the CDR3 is TGTGCCAGCAGTGATTACAGGGGGCGAGATGGCTACACCTTC. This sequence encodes CASSDYRGRDGYTF.